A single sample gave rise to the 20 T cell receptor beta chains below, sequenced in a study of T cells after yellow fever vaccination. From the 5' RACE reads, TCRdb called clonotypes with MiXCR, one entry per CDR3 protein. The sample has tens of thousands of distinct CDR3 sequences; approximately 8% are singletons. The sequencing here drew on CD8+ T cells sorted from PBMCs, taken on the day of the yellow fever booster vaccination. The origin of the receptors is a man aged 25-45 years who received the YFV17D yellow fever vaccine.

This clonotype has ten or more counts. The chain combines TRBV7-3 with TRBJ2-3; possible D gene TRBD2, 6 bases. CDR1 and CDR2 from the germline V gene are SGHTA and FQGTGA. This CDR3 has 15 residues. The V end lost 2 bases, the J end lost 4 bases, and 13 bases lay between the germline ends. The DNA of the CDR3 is TGTGCCAGCAGCTTACGAGGCGGGGTTTCAGATACGCAGTATTTT. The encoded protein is CASSLRGGVSDTQYF.

CDR3 bases: TGTGCCAGCAGCTTAGCGCGAACTGTATACGAGCAGTACTTC. As protein: CASSLARTVYEQYF. The gene calls are TRBV7-9 and TRBJ2-7; D is undetermined. The length of the CDR3 is 14 residues. Deletions cut 0 bases from V and 4 bases from J, with 10 bases between. CDR1 is SEHNR, CDR2 FQNEAQ, per germline (reference sequence).

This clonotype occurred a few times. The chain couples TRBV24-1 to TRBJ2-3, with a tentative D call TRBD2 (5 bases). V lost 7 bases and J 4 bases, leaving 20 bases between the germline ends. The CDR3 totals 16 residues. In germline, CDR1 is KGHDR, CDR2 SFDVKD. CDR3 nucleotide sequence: TGTGCCACCAGGAATCGGACCACGCGGGCGCCAGATACGCAGTATTTT. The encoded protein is CATRNRTTRAPDTQYF.

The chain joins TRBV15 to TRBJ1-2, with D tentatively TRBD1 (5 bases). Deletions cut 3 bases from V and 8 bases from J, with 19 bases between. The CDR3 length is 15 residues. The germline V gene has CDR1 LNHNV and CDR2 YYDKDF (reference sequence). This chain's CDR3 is CATSSPRAPREGYTF. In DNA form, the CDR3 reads TGTGCCACCAGCAGCCCCAGGGCCCCAAGGGAGGGCTACACCTTC.

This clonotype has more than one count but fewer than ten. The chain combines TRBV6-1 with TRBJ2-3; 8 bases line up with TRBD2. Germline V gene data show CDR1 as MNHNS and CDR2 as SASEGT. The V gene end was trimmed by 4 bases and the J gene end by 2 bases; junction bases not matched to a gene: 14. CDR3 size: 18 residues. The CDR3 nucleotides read TGTGCCAGCAGTGGACGGAACAGCCTAGCGGGCGTCACAGATACGCAGTATTTT. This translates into CASSGRNSLAGVTDTQYF.

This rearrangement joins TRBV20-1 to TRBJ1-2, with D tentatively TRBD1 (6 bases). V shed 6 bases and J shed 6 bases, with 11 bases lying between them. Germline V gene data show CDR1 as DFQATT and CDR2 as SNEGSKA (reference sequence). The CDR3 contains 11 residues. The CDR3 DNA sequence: TGCAGTGCGCTTACAGGGAATGGCTACACCTTC. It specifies CSALTGNGYTF.

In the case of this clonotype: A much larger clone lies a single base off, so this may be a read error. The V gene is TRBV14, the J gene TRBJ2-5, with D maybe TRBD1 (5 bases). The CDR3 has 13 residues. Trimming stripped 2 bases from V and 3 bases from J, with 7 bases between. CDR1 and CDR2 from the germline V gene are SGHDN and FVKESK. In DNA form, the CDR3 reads TGTGCCAGCAGCCAAATAGGGGAAGAGACCCAGTACTTC. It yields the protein CASSQIGEETQYF.

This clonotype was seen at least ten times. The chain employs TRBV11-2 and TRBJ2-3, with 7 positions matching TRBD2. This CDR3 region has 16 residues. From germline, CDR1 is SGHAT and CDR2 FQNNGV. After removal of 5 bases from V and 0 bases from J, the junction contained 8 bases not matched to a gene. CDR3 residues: CASSPLLAASTDTQYF. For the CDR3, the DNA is TGTGCCAGCAGCCCCCTCCTAGCGGCCAGCACAGATACGCAGTATTTT.

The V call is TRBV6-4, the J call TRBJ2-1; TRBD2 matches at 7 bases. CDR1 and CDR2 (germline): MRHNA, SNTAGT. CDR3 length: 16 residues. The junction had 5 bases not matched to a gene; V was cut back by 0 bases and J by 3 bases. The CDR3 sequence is CASSDSGGSDYNEQFF. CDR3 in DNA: TGTGCCAGCAGTGACTCTGGCGGGAGCGACTACAATGAGCAGTTCTTC.

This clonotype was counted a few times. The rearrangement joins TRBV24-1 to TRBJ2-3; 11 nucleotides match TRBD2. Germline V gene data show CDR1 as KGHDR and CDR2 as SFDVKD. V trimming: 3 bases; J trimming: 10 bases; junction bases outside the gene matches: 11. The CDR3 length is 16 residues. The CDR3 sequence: CATSDGPGLAAEAQYF. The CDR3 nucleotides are TGTGCCACCAGTGATGGTCCGGGACTAGCGGCAGAGGCGCAGTATTTT.

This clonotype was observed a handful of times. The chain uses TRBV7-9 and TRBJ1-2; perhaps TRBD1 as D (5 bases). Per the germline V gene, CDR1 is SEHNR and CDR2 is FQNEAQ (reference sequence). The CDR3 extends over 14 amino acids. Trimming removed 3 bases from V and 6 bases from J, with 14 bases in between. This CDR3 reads CASSFVQVVNGYTF. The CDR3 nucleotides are TGTGCCAGCAGCTTCGTACAGGTGGTGAATGGCTACACCTTC.

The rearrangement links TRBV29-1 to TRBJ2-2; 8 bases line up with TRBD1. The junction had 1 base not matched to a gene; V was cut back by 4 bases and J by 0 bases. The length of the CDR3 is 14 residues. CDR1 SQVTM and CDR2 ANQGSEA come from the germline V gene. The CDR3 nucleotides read TGCAGCGTTGCGGACAGGGCGAACACCGGGGAGCTGTTTTTT. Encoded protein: CSVADRANTGELFF.

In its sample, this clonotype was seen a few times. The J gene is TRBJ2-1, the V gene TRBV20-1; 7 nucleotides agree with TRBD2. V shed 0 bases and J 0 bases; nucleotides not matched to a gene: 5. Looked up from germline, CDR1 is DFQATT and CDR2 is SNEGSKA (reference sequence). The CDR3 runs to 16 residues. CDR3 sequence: CSARDLAGASYNEQFF. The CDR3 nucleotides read TGCAGTGCTAGAGATCTGGCGGGAGCCTCCTACAATGAGCAGTTCTTC.

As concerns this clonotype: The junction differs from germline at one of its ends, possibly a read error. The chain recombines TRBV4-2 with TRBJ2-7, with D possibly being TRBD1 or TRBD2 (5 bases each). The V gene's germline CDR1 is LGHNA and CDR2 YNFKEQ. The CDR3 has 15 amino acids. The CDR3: CASSQEWGSSHEQYF. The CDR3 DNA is TGTGCCAGCAGCCAAGAATGGGGGAGCTCCCACGAGCAGTACTTC.

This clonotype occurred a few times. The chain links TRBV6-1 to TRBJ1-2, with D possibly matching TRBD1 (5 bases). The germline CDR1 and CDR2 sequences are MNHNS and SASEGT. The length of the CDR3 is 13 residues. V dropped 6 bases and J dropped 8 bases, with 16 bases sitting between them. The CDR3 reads CASRDRRMEGYTF. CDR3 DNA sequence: TGTGCCAGCAGAGACAGAAGGATGGAAGGCTACACCTTC.

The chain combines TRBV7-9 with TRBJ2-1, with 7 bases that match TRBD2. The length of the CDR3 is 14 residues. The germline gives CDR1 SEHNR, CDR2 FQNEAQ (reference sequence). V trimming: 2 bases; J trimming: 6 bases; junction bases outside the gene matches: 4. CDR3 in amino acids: CASSLSAGVNEQFF. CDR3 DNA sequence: TGTGCCAGCAGCTTAAGCGCGGGGGTCAATGAGCAGTTCTTC. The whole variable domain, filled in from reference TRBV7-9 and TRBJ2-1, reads DTGVSQNPRHKITKRGQNVTFRCDPISEHNRLYWYRQTLGQGPEFLTYFQNEAQLEKSRLLSDRFSAERPKGSFSTLEIQRTEQGDSAMYLCASSLSAGVNEQFFGPGTRLTVL.

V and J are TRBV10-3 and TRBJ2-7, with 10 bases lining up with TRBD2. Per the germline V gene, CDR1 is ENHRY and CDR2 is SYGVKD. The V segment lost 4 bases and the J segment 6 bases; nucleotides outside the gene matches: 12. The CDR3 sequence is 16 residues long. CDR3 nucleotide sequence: TGTGCCATCAGTGGAATCCCGGGACTAGCGACAAGCGAGCAGTACTTC. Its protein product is CAISGIPGLATSEQYF.

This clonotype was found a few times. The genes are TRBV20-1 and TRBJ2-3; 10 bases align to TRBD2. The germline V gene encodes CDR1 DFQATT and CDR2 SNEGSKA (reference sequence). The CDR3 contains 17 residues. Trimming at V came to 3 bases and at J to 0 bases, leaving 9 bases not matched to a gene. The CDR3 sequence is CSASGLAEATSTDTQYF. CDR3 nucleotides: TGCAGTGCTAGCGGACTAGCGGAAGCAACTAGCACAGATACGCAGTATTTT.

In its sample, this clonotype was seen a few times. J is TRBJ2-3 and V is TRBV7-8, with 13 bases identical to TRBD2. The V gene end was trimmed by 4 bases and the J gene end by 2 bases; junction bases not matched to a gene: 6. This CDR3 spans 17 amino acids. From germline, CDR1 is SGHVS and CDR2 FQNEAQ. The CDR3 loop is CASSSPGLAGTTDTQYF. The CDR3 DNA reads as TGTGCCAGCAGCTCCCCGGGACTAGCGGGGACCACAGATACGCAGTATTTT.

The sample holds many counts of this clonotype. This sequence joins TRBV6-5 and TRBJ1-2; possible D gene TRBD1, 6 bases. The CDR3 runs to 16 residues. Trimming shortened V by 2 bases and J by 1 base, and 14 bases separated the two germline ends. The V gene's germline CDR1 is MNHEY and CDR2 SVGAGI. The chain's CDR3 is CASSYRTDLVNYGYTF. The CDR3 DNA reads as TGTGCCAGCAGTTACAGGACAGATCTTGTTAACTATGGCTACACCTTC.